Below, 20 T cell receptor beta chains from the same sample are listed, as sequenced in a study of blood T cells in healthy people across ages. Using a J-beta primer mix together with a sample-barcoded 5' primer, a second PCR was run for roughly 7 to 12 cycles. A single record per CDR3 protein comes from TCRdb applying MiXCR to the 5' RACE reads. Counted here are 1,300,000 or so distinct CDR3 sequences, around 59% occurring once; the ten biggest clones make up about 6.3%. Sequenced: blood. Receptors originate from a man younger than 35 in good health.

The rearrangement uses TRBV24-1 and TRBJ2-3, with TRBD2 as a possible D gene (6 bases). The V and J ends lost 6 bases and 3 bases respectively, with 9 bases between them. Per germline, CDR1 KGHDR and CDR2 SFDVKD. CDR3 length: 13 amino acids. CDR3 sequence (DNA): TGTGCCACCAGTTTCCGGGAGACAGATACGCAGTATTTT. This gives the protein CATSFRETDTQYF.

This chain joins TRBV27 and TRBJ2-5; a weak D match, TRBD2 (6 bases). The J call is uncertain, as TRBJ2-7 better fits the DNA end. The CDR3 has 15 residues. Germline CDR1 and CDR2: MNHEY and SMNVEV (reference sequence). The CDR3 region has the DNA TGTGCCAGCAGTTTAAGATCGATAGCGGAATACGAGCAGTACTTC. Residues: CASSLRSIAEYEQYF.

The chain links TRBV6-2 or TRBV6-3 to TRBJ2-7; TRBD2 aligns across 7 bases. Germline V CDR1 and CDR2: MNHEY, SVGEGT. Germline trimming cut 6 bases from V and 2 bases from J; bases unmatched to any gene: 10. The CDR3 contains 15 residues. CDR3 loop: CASSFVGRAPYEQYF. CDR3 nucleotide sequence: TGTGCCAGCAGCTTCGTAGGGAGGGCCCCCTACGAGCAGTACTTC.

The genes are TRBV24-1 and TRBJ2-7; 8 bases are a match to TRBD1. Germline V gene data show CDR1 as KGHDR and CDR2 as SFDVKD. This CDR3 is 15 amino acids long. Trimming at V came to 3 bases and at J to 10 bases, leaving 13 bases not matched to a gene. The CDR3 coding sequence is TGTGCCACCAGTGATGATGGACAGGGCCAAGAAACCCAGTACTTC. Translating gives CATSDDGQGQETQYF.

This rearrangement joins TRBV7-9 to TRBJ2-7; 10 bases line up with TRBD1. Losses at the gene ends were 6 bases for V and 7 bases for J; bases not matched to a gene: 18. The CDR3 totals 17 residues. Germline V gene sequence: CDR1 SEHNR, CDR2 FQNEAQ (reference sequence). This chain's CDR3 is CASSYITGTGDEEEQYF. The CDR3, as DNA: TGTGCCAGCAGTTACATAACCGGGACAGGGGACGAAGAAGAGCAGTACTTC.

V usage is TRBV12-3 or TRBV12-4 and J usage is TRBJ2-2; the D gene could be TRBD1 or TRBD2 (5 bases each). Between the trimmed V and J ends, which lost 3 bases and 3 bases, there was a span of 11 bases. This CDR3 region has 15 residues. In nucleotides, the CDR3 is TGTGCCAGCAGTTTTAGTCGGGGCGACACCGGGGAGCTGTTTTTT. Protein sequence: CASSFSRGDTGELFF.

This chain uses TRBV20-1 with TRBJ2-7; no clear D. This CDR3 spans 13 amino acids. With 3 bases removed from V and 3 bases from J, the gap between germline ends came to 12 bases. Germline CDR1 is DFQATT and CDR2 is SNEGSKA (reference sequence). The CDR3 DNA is TGCAGTGCTAGTAAAGGCGTCGGCTACGAGCAGTACTTC. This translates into CSASKGVGYEQYF.

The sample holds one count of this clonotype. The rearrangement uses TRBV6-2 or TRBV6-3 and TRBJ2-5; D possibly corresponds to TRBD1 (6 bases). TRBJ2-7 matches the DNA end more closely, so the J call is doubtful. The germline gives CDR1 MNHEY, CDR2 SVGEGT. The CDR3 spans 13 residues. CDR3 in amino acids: CASSIGTYSEQYF. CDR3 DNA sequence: TGTGCCAGCAGTATCGGGACATACTCCGAGCAGTACTTC.

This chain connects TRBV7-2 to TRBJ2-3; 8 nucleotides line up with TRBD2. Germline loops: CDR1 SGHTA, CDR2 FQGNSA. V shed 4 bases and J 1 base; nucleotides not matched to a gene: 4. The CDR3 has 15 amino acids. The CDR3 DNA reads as TGTGCCAGCAGCTCGGGGGGGCAGGGCACAGATACGCAGTATTTT. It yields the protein CASSSGGQGTDTQYF.

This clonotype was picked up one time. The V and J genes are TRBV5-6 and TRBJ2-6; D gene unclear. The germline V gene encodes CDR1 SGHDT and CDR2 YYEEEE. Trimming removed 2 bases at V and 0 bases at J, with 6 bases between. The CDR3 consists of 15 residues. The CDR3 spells CASSFWGSGANVLTF. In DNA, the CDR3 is TGTGCCAGCAGCTTTTGGGGCTCTGGGGCCAACGTCCTGACTTTC.

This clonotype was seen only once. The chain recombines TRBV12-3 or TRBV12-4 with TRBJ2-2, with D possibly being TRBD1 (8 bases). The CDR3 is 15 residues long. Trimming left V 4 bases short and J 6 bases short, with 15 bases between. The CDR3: CASSSGQGGSGELFF. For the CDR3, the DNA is TGTGCCAGCAGTTCCGGACAGGGAGGGTCCGGGGAGCTGTTTTTT.

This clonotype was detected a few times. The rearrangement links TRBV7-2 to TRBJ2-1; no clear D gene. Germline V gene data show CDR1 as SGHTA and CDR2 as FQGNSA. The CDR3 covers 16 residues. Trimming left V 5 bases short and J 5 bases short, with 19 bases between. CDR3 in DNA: TGTGCCAGCAGCCTCTCGTGGGCCGAACGTAACAATGAGCAGTTCTTC. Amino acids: CASSLSWAERNNEQFF. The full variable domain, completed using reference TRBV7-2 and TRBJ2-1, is GAGVSQSPSNKVTEKGKDVELRCDPISGHTALYWYRQSLGQGLEFLIYFQGNSAPDKSGLPSDRFSAERTGGSVSTLTIQRTQQEDSAVYLCASSLSWAERNNEQFFGPGTRLTVL.

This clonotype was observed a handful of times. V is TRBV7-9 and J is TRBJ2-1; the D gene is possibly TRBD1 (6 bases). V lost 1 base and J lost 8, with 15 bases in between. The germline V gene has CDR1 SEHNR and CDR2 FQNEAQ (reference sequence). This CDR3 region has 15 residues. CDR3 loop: CASSLVTGSSYEQFF. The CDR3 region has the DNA TGTGCCAGCAGCTTAGTGACAGGCTCATCTTATGAGCAGTTCTTC.

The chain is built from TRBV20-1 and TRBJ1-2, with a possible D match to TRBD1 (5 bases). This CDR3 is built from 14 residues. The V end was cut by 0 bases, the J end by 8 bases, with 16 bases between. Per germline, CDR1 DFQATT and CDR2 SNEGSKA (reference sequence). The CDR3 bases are TGCAGTGCTAGAGATATGGATTCGACAGCCGGCTACACCTTC. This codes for CSARDMDSTAGYTF.

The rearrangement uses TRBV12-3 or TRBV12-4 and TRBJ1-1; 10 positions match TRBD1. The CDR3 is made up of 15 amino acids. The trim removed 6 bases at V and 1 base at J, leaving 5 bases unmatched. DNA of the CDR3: TGTGCCAGCAGGAGGGACAGGGGAGGGAACACTGAAGCTTTCTTT. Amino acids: CASRRDRGGNTEAFF.

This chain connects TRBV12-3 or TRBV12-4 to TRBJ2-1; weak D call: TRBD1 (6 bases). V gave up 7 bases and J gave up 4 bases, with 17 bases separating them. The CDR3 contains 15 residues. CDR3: CASTMGAGGYNEQFF. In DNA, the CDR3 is TGTGCCAGCACCATGGGGGCTGGTGGTTACAATGAGCAGTTCTTC.

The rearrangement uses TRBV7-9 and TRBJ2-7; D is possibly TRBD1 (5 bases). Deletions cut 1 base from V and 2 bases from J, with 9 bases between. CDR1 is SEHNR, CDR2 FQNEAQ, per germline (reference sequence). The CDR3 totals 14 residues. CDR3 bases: TGTGCCAGCAGCTTAGTCGAGACAGCCTACGAGCAGTACTTC. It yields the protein CASSLVETAYEQYF.

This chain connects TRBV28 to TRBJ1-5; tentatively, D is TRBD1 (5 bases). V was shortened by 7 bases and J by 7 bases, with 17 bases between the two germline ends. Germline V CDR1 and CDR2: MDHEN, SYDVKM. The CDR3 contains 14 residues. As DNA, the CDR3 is TGTGCCAGCATAAGGGGCAGCAAAGGGCAGCCCCAGCATTTT. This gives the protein CASIRGSKGQPQHF. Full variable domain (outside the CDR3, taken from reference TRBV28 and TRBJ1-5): DVKVTQSSRYLVKRTGEKVFLECVQDMDHENMFWYRQDPGLGLRLIYFSYDVKMKEKGDIPEGYSVSREKKERFSLILESASTNQTSMYLCASIRGSKGQPQHFGDGTRLSIL.

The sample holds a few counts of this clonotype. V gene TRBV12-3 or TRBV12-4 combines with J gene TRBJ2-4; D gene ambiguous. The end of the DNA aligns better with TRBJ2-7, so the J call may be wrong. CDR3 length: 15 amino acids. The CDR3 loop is CASSPHSSRLYEQYF. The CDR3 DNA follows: TGTGCCAGCAGTCCCCACAGTAGCCGATTATACGAGCAGTACTTC.

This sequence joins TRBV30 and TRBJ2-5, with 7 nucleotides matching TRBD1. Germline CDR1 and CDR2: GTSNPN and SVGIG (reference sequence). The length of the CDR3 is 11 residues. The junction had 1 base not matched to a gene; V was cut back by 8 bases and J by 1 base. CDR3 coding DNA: TGTGCCGGGACAGCCCAAGAGACCCAGTACTTC. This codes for CAGTAQETQYF.